The 25 T cell receptor beta chains reported below all come from one sample, sequenced in a study of OX40 agonist ivuxolimab in advanced cancers. Library construction relied on the immunoSEQ multiplex PCR assay. TCRdb's version of the immuneACCESS table is confined to in-frame rearrangements and falls short of the full clone set. An unresolved V gene accounts for under half of the shortfall where checked; the remainder is of unknown origin. The sample yields 85,000 to 95,000 clones; 80% to 90% were counted once. The ten top clones hold approximately 0.36% of the sample. The sample consisted of CD4+ or CD8+ T cells sorted from blood, taken in a trial of the OX40 agonist ivuxolimab. The receptor source for this set is an adult with an advanced solid tumor such as melanoma, head and neck, liver or kidney cancer.

This chain links TRBV6-1 with TRBJ1-3; D gene ambiguous. The germline V and J ends were trimmed by 1 base and 2 bases, with 9 bases remaining between them. CDR1 is MNHNS, CDR2 SASEGT, per germline. CDR3 size: 15 residues. CDR3 sequence reads: CASSEGLEAGNTIYF. The CDR3 DNA reads TGTGCCAGCAGTGAAGGCTTAGAGGCTGGAAACACCATATATTTT.

This clone came up a few times. The rearrangement uses TRBV19 and TRBJ1-5; 8 nucleotides match TRBD1. The V gene end was trimmed by 6 bases and the J gene end by 6 bases; junction bases not matched to a gene: 4. CDR3 length: 13 residues. CDR1 and CDR2 from the germline V gene are LNHDA and SQIVND (reference sequence). The CDR3, as DNA: TGTGCCAGTAGAACAGGGGGGGGTCAGCCCCAGCATTTT. Its translation is CASRTGGGQPQHF.

The rearrangement uses TRBV19 and TRBJ2-3; D remains ambiguous. This CDR3 spans 14 amino acids. The V end lost 10 bases, the J end lost 0 bases, and 14 bases lay between the germline ends. Germline V lookup: CDR1 LNHDA, CDR2 SQIVND (reference sequence). The CDR3 reads CATMVDASTDTQYF. For the CDR3, the DNA is TGTGCCACCATGGTAGACGCTAGCACAGATACGCAGTATTTT.

About this clone: This specimen includes other DNA sequences encoding the same CDR3. The chain uses TRBV7-2 and TRBJ1-5; tentative D call: TRBD1 (5 bases). CDR3 size: 14 residues. Trimming pared 2 bases from V and 7 bases from J, leaving 12 bases between. Per the germline V gene, CDR1 is SGHTA and CDR2 is FQGNSA. This chain's CDR3 is CASSLSGGGQPQHF. CDR3 sequence (DNA): TGTGCCAGCAGCTTAAGTGGGGGAGGACAGCCCCAGCATTTT.

The chain couples TRBV29-1 to TRBJ1-1; D gene uncertain. V was pared by 5 bases and J by 3 bases, with 16 bases between. The CDR3 has 14 amino acids. Per germline, CDR1 SQVTM and CDR2 ANQGSEA. The CDR3 region is CSVKATGFYTEAFF. DNA of the CDR3: TGCAGCGTTAAAGCCACGGGGTTTTACACTGAAGCTTTCTTT.

This clone was observed a single time. This chain uses TRBV5-4 with TRBJ2-7; possibly TRBD1 for D (6 bases). The germline CDR1 and CDR2 sequences are SGHNT and YYREEE (reference sequence). Trimming pared 7 bases from V and 2 bases from J, leaving 19 bases between. This CDR3 has 15 amino acids. CDR3 sequence (DNA): TGTGCCAGCGGCCGAGAGGGGGATCGTGCCTACGAGCAGTACTTC. Its protein product is CASGREGDRAYEQYF.

This chain's CDR3 is CASRLEDRGTTEAFF. For the CDR3, the DNA is TGCGCCAGCAGGCTCGAGGACAGGGGGACCACTGAAGCTTTCTTT. The chain combines TRBV4-3 with TRBJ1-1; the match to TRBD1 covers 10 bases. Germline-derived CDR1 and CDR2 are LGHNA and YSLEER. Trimming cost V 6 bases and J 4 bases; bases outside gene matches: 8. The CDR3 is made up of 15 amino acids.

As DNA, the CDR3 is TGTGCCAGCAGCGCGGGGGGAAGTGAAAAACTGTTTTTT. Protein: CASSAGGSEKLFF. The chain joins TRBV7-2 to TRBJ1-4; D possibly corresponds to TRBD1 (5 bases). The CDR3 contains 13 residues. Germline loops: CDR1 SGHTA, CDR2 FQGNSA. V lost 5 bases and J 7 bases, leaving 11 bases between the germline ends.

The rearrangement links TRBV27 to TRBJ1-6, with D maybe TRBD1 (5 bases). Trimming cost V 0 bases and J 10 bases, with 13 bases left between them. The germline V gene encodes CDR1 MNHEY and CDR2 SMNVEV (reference sequence). CDR3 length equals 15 residues. CDR3 sequence (DNA): TGTGCCAGCAGTTTATCCGGGGGGAGCGGATCACCCCTCCACTTT. This codes for CASSLSGGSGSPLHF.

This sequence joins TRBV28 and TRBJ2-3; D perhaps matches TRBD2 (6 bases). The germline V gene encodes CDR1 MDHEN and CDR2 SYDVKM. V was cut by 5 bases and J by 0 bases, with 9 bases left in between. This CDR3 spans 14 amino acids. In DNA form, the CDR3 reads TGTGCCAGCAGTCGGGAGCTAAGCACAGATACGCAGTATTTT. Encoded protein: CASSRELSTDTQYF.

This clone was recorded only once. V and J are TRBV5-4 and TRBJ2-1; TRBD1 or TRBD2 may be the D gene (5 bases each). V was cut by 3 bases and J by 7 bases, with 14 bases left in between. The CDR3 runs to 14 residues. Per germline, CDR1 SGHNT and CDR2 YYREEE (reference sequence). The DNA of the CDR3 is TGTGCCAGCAGCTCAATGGTTGAGGGGAATGAGCAGTTCTTC. Translation gives CASSSMVEGNEQFF.

CDR3 nucleotide sequence: TGTGCCAGCAGCTCCCAAGTGGGAAGAATGAACACTGAAGCTTTCTTT. Protein sequence: CASSSQVGRMNTEAFF. V is TRBV5-4 and J is TRBJ1-1; D call uncertain. The CDR3 sequence is 16 residues long. Trimming left V 3 bases short and J 0 bases short, with 15 bases between. Germline lookup yields CDR1 SGHNT and CDR2 YYREEE (reference sequence).

The chain combines TRBV7-2 with TRBJ2-2, with a weak D call TRBD1 (6 bases). Trimming cost V 1 base and J 2 bases, with 8 bases left between them. CDR3 length equals 15 residues. From germline, CDR1 is SGHTA and CDR2 FQGNSA. CDR3 sequence reads: CASSLGRGNTGELFF. In DNA, the CDR3 is TGTGCCAGCAGCTTAGGCAGGGGAAACACCGGGGAGCTGTTTTTT. Complete variable domain (other parts from reference TRBV7-2 and TRBJ2-2): GAGVSQSPSNKVTEKGKDVELRCDPISGHTALYWYRQSLGQGLEFLIYFQGNSAPDKSGLPSDRFSAERTGGSVSTLTIQRTQQEDSAVYLCASSLGRGNTGELFFGEGSRLTVL.

J is TRBJ1-1 and V is TRBV6-6; D remains unclear. CDR1 is MNHNY, CDR2 SVGAGI, per germline (reference sequence). V was pared by 0 bases and J by 8 bases, with 7 bases between. This CDR3 spans 12 amino acids. The CDR3 bases are TGTGCCAGCAGTTACTCCGACATAGAAGCTTTCTTT. It encodes CASSYSDIEAFF.

The chain carries TRBV18 and TRBJ1-2; D might be TRBD1 (6 bases). The CDR3 sequence is 14 residues long. Trimming removed 3 bases from V and 6 bases from J, with 14 bases in between. Germline CDR1 and CDR2: KGHSH and LQKENI. The CDR3 bases are TGTGCCAGCTCACCTAAAGCTACAGGGAATGGCTACACCTTC. Protein sequence: CASSPKATGNGYTF. The whole variable domain, remainder taken from reference TRBV18 and TRBJ1-2, is NAGVMQNPRHLVRRRGQEARLRCSPMKGHSHVYWYRQLPEEGLKFMVYLQKENIIDESGMPKERFSAEFPKEGPSILRIQQVVRGDSAAYFCASSPKATGNGYTFGSGTRLTVV.

The rearrangement uses TRBV19 and TRBJ2-6, with TRBD1 matching 7 bases. The CDR3 consists of 18 residues. Germline CDR1 and CDR2: LNHDA and SQIVND (reference sequence). With V trimmed by 5 bases and J by 0 bases, 10 bases remained unmatched. The chain's CDR3 is CASSWDSRPASGANVLTF. The CDR3 DNA reads TGTGCCAGTAGTTGGGACAGCCGACCGGCCTCTGGGGCCAACGTCCTGACTTTC.

This clone was detected once. The V call is TRBV4-3, the J call TRBJ2-1, with 13 bases identical to TRBD2. Per germline, CDR1 LGHNA and CDR2 YSLEER. Unmatched junction bases numbered 9, after V lost 1 base and J lost 12 bases. The CDR3 length is 16 residues. This chain's CDR3 is CASSQGTSGGDNSQFF. CDR3 nucleotides: TGCGCCAGCAGCCAAGGTACTAGCGGGGGGGACAACTCGCAGTTCTTC.

This clone was observed a single time. This chain joins TRBV9 and TRBJ2-7; D remains unclear. The CDR3 extends over 13 amino acids. Trimming removed 0 bases from V and 3 bases from J, with 7 bases in between. Germline lookup yields CDR1 SGDLS and CDR2 YYNGEE. CDR3 DNA: TGTGCCAGCAGCGTAGGGCAGAACTACGAGCAGTACTTC. This translates into CASSVGQNYEQYF.

The V call is TRBV28, the J call TRBJ2-7; TRBD1 is a possible D gene (6 bases). The CDR3 is made up of 12 amino acids. CDR1 MDHEN and CDR2 SYDVKM come from the germline V gene. The V end lost 8 bases, the J end lost 1 base, and 9 bases lay between the germline ends. Here the CDR3 reads CASAQGSYEQYF. The CDR3 nucleotides read TGTGCCAGCGCACAGGGTTCCTACGAGCAGTACTTC.

The chain employs TRBV28 and TRBJ1-5; TRBD1 agrees at 9 bases. Germline V gene lookup returns CDR1 MDHEN and CDR2 SYDVKM. V trimming: 7 bases; J trimming: 1 base; junction bases outside the gene matches: 2. The CDR3 runs to 14 residues. The DNA of the CDR3 is TGTGCCAGCACGACAGGGGGGAGCAATCAGCCCCAGCATTTT. Its translation is CASTTGGSNQPQHF.

The chain recombines TRBV19 with TRBJ1-2, with no clear D. Trimming took off 3 bases at V and 0 bases at J, with 14 bases between the two ends. This CDR3 region has 16 residues. The germline V gene has CDR1 LNHDA and CDR2 SQIVND (reference sequence). CDR3 amino acids: CASSINGRQANYGYTF. CDR3 nucleotide sequence: TGTGCCAGTAGTATTAACGGCAGGCAAGCTAACTATGGCTACACCTTC.

The chain couples TRBV28 to TRBJ1-2; maybe TRBD1 (6 bases). The V gene lost 2 bases and the J gene lost 9 bases, with 10 bases spanning the gap. Looked up from germline, CDR1 is MDHEN and CDR2 is SYDVKM. The CDR3 totals 12 residues. This CDR3 reads CASSLTGGRYTF. The CDR3 DNA reads as TGTGCCAGCAGTTTAACGGGGGGCCGCTACACCTTC.

The chain recombines TRBV9 with TRBJ1-4; D ambiguous. CDR1 is SGDLS and CDR2 is YYNGEE in the germline V gene. This CDR3 has 14 residues. Trimming removed 1 base from V and 4 bases from J, with 8 bases in between. For the CDR3, the DNA is TGTGCCAGCAGCGTACACACAAGTAATGAAAAACTGTTTTTT. Amino acid sequence: CASSVHTSNEKLFF.

The chain has TRBV6-5 and TRBJ1-1; 7 nucleotides line up with TRBD1. The V gene's germline CDR1 is MNHEY and CDR2 SVGAGI. The CDR3 is 15 amino acids. After removal of 6 bases from V and 0 bases from J, the junction contained 7 bases not matched to a gene. The CDR3 loop is CASRPSGTVNTEAFF. The CDR3 bases are TGTGCCAGCAGGCCGAGCGGGACAGTGAACACTGAAGCTTTCTTT.

This clone has a single count. The DNA for the CDR3 is TGTGCCAGCAGTTTTAACAGGGGGCGAACTAATGAAAAACTGTTTTTT. Translating gives CASSFNRGRTNEKLFF. The J gene is TRBJ1-4, the V gene TRBV6-5; TRBD1 matches 9 bases. V was pared by 4 bases and J by 1 base, with 4 bases of the junction left unmatched. The CDR3 covers 16 residues. In germline, CDR1 is MNHEY, CDR2 SVGAGI.